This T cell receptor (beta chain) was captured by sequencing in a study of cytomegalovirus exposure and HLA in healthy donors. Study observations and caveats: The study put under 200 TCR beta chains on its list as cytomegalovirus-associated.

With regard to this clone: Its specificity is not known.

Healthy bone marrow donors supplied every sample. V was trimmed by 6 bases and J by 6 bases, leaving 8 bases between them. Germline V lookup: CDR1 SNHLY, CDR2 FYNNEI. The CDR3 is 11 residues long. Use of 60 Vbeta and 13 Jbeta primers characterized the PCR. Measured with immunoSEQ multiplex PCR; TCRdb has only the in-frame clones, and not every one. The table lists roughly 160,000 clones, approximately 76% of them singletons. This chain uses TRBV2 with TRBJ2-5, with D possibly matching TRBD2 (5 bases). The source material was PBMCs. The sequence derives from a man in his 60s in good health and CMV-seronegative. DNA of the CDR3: TGTGCCAGCAGGGGAGTCAAGACCCAGTACTTC. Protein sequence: CASRGVKTQYF.